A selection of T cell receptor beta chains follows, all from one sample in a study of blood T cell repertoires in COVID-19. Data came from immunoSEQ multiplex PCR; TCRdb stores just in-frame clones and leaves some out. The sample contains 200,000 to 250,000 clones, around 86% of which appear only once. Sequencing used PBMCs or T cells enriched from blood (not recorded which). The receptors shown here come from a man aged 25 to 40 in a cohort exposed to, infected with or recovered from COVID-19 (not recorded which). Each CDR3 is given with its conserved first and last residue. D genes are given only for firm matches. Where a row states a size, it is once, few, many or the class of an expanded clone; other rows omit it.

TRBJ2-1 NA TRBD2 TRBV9 CASSGSGRAYNEQFF TGTGCCAGCAGCGGTAGCGGGAGGGCGTACAATGAGCAGTTCTTC
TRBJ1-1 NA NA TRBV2 CASSLDLYTEAFF TGTGCCAGCAGTCTAGACCTCTACACTGAAGCTTTCTTT
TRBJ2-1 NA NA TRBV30 CAWSVRAGNEQFF TGTGCCTGGAGTGTACGAGCAGGGAATGAGCAGTTCTTC
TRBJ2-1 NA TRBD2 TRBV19 CASSILTSGLYNEQFF TGTGCCAGTAGTATCCTGACTAGCGGACTTTACAATGAGCAGTTCTTC
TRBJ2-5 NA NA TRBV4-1 CASSRSPSGVGETQYF TGCGCCAGCAGTCGTTCACCGTCAGGGGTGGGAGAGACCCAGTACTTC
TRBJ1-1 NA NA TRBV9 CASSVIGRPGGEAFF TGTGCCAGCAGCGTAATAGGGAGGCCCGGGGGTGAAGCTTTCTTT
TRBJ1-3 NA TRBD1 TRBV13 CASSPWDSPGNTIYF TGTGCCAGCAGCCCTTGGGACAGCCCTGGAAACACCATATATTTT
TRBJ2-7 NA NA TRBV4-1 CASSQDGPWGAYEQYF TGCGCCAGCAGCCAAGATGGGCCTTGGGGGGCCTACGAGCAGTACTTC
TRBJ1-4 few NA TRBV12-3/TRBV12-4 CASSLAYWEKLFF TGTGCCAGCAGTTTAGCTTACTGGGAAAAACTGTTTTTT
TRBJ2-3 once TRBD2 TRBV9 CASSVGGAGVVDTQYF TGTGCCAGCAGCGTAGGTGGAGCGGGAGTGGTAGATACGCAGTATTTT
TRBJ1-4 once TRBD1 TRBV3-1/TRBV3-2 CASSLKSGTGSEKLFF TGTGCCAGCAGTCTAAAGTCCGGGACAGGTAGTGAAAAACTGTTTTTT
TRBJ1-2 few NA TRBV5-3 CARSLDKRAFFRHGYTF TGTGCCAGAAGCTTGGATAAACGAGCGTTTTTCAGACATGGCTACACCTTC
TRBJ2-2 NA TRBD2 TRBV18 CASSPLAGGETGELFF TGTGCCAGCTCACCACTAGCGGGAGGAGAGACCGGGGAGCTGTTTTTT
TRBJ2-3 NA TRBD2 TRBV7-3 CASGRTSGGTDTQYF TGTGCCAGCGGTCGGACTAGCGGAGGCACAGATACGCAGTATTTT
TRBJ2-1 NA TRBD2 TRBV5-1 CASSITSGGSNEQFF TGCGCCAGCAGCATAACTAGCGGGGGATCCAATGAGCAGTTCTTC
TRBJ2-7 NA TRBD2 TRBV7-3 CASSYRSGGFYEQYF TGTGCCAGCAGTTACAGGAGCGGGGGCTTCTACGAGCAGTACTTC
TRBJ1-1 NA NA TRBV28 CASRSPGTEAFF TGTGCCAGCCGCTCCCCGGGCACTGAAGCTTTCTTT
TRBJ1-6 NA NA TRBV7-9 CASSLQGISSRISPLHF TGTGCCAGCAGCTTACAGGGGATCAGTAGCCGTATTTCACCCCTCCACTTT
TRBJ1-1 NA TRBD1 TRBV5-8 CASSFRTGGNTEAFF TGTGCCAGCAGCTTCCGGACAGGAGGAAACACTGAAGCTTTCTTT
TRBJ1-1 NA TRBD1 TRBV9 CASSLSDRGVLGTEAFF TGTGCCAGCAGCCTGAGCGACAGGGGCGTTTTAGGCACTGAAGCTTTCTTT
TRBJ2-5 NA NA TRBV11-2 CASSTTHREGETQYF TGTGCCAGCAGTACGACGCACAGGGAGGGAGAGACCCAGTACTTC
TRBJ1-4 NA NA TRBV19 CASSIASATNEKLFF TGTGCCAGTAGTATTGCGAGTGCAACTAATGAAAAACTGTTTTTT
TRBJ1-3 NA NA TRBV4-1 CASSQESGIFGNTIYF TGCGCCAGCAGCCAAGAGTCAGGTATCTTTGGAAACACCATATATTTT
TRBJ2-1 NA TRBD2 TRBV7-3 CASSKSGTSGSYNEQFF TGTGCCAGCAGCAAGTCCGGGACTAGCGGCTCCTACAATGAGCAGTTCTTC
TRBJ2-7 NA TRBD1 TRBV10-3 CAISETGAPYEQYF TGTGCCATCAGTGAGACAGGGGCACCCTACGAGCAGTACTTC
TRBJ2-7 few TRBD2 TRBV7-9 CASSGDLAGGNYEQYF TGTGCCAGCAGTGGGGATCTAGCGGGAGGGAACTACGAGCAGTACTTC